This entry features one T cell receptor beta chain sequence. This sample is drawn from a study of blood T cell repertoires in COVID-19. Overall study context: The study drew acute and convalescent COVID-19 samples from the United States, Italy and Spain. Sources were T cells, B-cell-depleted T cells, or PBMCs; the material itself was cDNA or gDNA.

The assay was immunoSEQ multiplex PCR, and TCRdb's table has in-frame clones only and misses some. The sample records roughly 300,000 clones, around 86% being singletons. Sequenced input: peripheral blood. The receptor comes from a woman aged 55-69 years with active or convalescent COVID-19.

CDR3 sequence: CASRRGQGNTIYF. The CDR3 DNA sequence: TGTGCCAGCAGGAGAGGACAGGGAAACACCATATATTTT. The chain has TRBV2 and TRBJ1-3; D may be TRBD1 (6 bases). The ends were cut back, 6 bases at V and 4 bases at J, with 10 bases in the middle. This CDR3 is 13 amino acids long. Germline CDR1 and CDR2: SNHLY and FYNNEI. The variable domain in full, completed from reference TRBV2 and TRBJ1-3, reads EPEVTQTPSHQVTQMGQEVILRCVPISNHLYFYWYRQILGQKVEFLVSFYNNEISEKSEIFDDQFSVERPDGSNFTLKIRSTKLEDSAMYFCASRRGQGNTIYFGEGSWLTVV.